This T cell receptor (beta chain) is from a study of T cells expressing NK-cell markers. About this clonotype itself: Its antigen remains unknown.

Germline CDR1 is MNHEY and CDR2 is SVGEGT. The CDR3 contains 11 residues. Findings of the study overall: One observes that, in a handful of donors, these clonotypes were also the leading ones within the CD3+CD56-NKG2C+ fraction.

After re-calling the 5' RACE reads, TCRdb lists one entry per CDR3 protein, DNA absent. This table holds 350,000 to 450,000 distinct CDR3 sequences. Sequencing was carried out using blood T cells: a sorted CD56 or NKG2C T cell subset, CD4+ or CD8+ T cells, or bulk PBMC T cells (not recorded which). The V gene is TRBV6-2 or TRBV6-3, the J gene TRBJ1-2; TCRdb returns TRBD1, unconfirmable since there is no DNA. This receptor was identified in a man aged 18 to 69 in good health. The CDR3 sequence: CASSRDSGYTF.